One sample yielded the 32 T cell receptor beta chains listed below, sequenced in a study of T-cell reconstitution after alpha-beta-depleted transplantation in children. Unique molecular identifiers were used in preparing the TCRbeta library. TCRdb analysed the PCR reads with MiXCR anew, one entry per CDR3 protein. The data show 200,000 to 300,000 distinct CDR3 sequences, with roughly a quarter seen just once and about 2.6% held by the top ten. Sequencing used PBMCs, obtained before TCRalphabeta/CD19-depleted stem cell transplant. These receptors were taken from a girl aged 2 to 9 with Fanconi anemia, due to receive a stem cell transplant.

This clonotype was seen more than once but under ten times. This rearrangement joins TRBV29-1 to TRBJ1-1, with unresolved D. Looked up from germline, CDR1 is SQVTM and CDR2 is ANQGSEA. V lost 7 bases and J 2 bases, leaving 11 bases between the germline ends. The CDR3 runs 12 residues. CDR3 in amino acids: CSGLEINTEAFF. In DNA form, the CDR3 reads TGCAGCGGCCTAGAGATTAACACTGAAGCTTTCTTT.

The chain couples TRBV11-2 to TRBJ2-7, with D perhaps TRBD2 (7 bases). Between the trimmed V and J ends, which lost 5 bases and 0 bases, there was a span of 14 bases. Germline assignment: CDR1 SGHAT and CDR2 FQNNGV. The CDR3 sequence is 15 residues long. CDR3 protein: CASSLGGPGSYEQYF. In DNA, the CDR3 is TGTGCCAGCAGCCTCGGGGGGCCGGGCTCCTACGAGCAGTACTTC.

This clonotype showed up many times. The chain has TRBV7-2 and TRBJ2-1; TRBD2 aligns across 7 bases. CDR1 is SGHTA, CDR2 FQGNSA, per germline. V trimming: 5 bases; J trimming: 4 bases; junction bases outside the gene matches: 5. The CDR3 loop spans 14 amino acids. CDR3 sequence (DNA): TGTGCCAGCAGCCGGGACTATAGATACAATGAGCAGTTCTTC. Amino acids: CASSRDYRYNEQFF.

This clonotype was detected ten times or more. The chain recombines TRBV7-2 with TRBJ2-7, with TRBD1 identical over 11 bases. Germline V CDR1 and CDR2: SGHTA, FQGNSA. The CDR3 is 16 residues long. J lost 5 bases, V lost 1 base, and 7 bases had no gene match. The CDR3 loop is CASSLVPGTGGDEQYF. The DNA for the CDR3 is TGTGCCAGCAGCTTAGTTCCCGGGACAGGGGGTGACGAGCAGTACTTC.

This clonotype was seen once. This chain uses TRBV20-1 with TRBJ1-2; D not certain. Trimming took off 3 bases at V and 7 bases at J, with 18 bases between the two ends. The CDR3 sequence is 14 residues long. Germline values: CDR1 DFQATT, CDR2 SNEGSKA (reference sequence). CDR3 sequence reads: CSASRASPRGGYTF. As DNA, the CDR3 is TGCAGTGCTAGTCGGGCATCCCCTCGGGGTGGCTACACCTTC.

This clonotype was counted many times. The chain joins TRBV6-4 to TRBJ2-1; a weak D match, TRBD1 (6 bases). CDR3 length equals 16 residues. Germline values: CDR1 MRHNA, CDR2 SNTAGT. The V end was cut by 3 bases, the J end by 6 bases, with 18 bases between. For the CDR3, the DNA is TGTGCCAGCAGTGAGCGACAGGTCTGGCCCCCCAATGAGCAGTTCTTC. This translates into CASSERQVWPPNEQFF.

This clonotype was observed a few times. This chain joins TRBV20-1 and TRBJ2-1; D perhaps matches TRBD2 (6 bases). The CDR3 sequence is 16 residues long. Trimming shortened V by 5 bases and J by 3 bases, and 20 bases separated the two germline ends. The germline V gene has CDR1 DFQATT and CDR2 SNEGSKA (reference sequence). The CDR3 protein is CSASRLGRLGYNEQFF. Here the CDR3 DNA reads TGCAGTGCTTCTAGACTAGGCCGACTGGGCTACAATGAGCAGTTCTTC.

This clonotype turned up a few times. This chain joins TRBV4-2 and TRBJ1-2; D is undetermined. The CDR3 sequence is 16 residues long. Looked up from germline, CDR1 is LGHNA and CDR2 is YNFKEQ. Trimming cost V 1 base and J 0 bases, with 12 bases left between them. The CDR3 DNA reads as TGTGCCAGCAGCCAAGGATTTCAGGAAACTAACTATGGCTACACCTTC. It yields the protein CASSQGFQETNYGYTF.

In its sample, this clonotype was seen a few times. CDR3 DNA: TGCAGTGCTACAATTAACGCAGGGGGCGGAGTGGGCTATGGCTACACCTTC. Translated, it gives CSATINAGGGVGYGYTF. The chain has TRBV20-1 and TRBJ1-2; TRBD1 agrees at 8 bases. This CDR3 is built from 17 residues. V lost 4 bases and J lost 4; bases outside the gene matches: 17. Germline loops: CDR1 DFQATT, CDR2 SNEGSKA (reference sequence).

There are a few counts of this clonotype. V gene TRBV15 combines with J gene TRBJ2-1; D is uncertain. CDR1 is LNHNV, CDR2 YYDKDF, per germline (reference sequence). Trimming left V 2 bases short and J 4 bases short, with 12 bases between. This CDR3 region has 15 residues. The CDR3 region is CATSRPPILYNEQFF. The CDR3 nucleotides are TGTGCCACCAGCAGACCCCCCATCCTTTACAATGAGCAGTTCTTC.

This clonotype was seen a handful of times. CDR3 nucleotides: TGTGCCAGCAGCCGCGGGGAACCAGCGGGAGGGCCTACAGTGTATGCTGGGGCCAACGTCCTGACTTTC. Encoded protein: CASSRGEPAGGPTVYAGANVLTF. V is TRBV4-2 and J is TRBJ2-6; 10 bases map to TRBD2. This CDR3 region has 23 residues. With V trimmed by 4 bases and J by 2 bases, 23 bases remained unmatched. CDR1 and CDR2 (germline): LGHNA, YNFKEQ.

This clonotype was detected many times. The J gene is TRBJ2-7, the V gene TRBV5-1; 9 positions agree with TRBD1. This CDR3 comprises 15 residues. From germline, CDR1 is SGHRS and CDR2 YFSETQ. V gave up 1 base and J gave up 1 base; unmatched junction bases: 3. CDR3 sequence: CASSLWTGDSYEQYF. CDR3 coding DNA: TGCGCCAGCAGCTTGTGGACAGGGGATTCCTACGAGCAGTACTTC.

This clonotype was observed at least ten times. The V call is TRBV7-9, the J call TRBJ2-3, with 10 bases identical to TRBD1. In germline, CDR1 is SEHNR, CDR2 FQNEAQ (reference sequence). V trimming: 5 bases; J trimming: 1 base; junction bases outside the gene matches: 9. The CDR3 is 17 residues long. CDR3: CASSPGTGDSGTDTQYF. Here the CDR3 DNA reads TGTGCCAGCAGCCCAGGGACAGGGGATTCTGGCACAGATACGCAGTATTTT.

In its sample, this clonotype was seen many times. The chain is built from TRBV28 and TRBJ2-5; 10 bases match TRBD2. CDR3 length equals 16 residues. CDR1 and CDR2 from the germline V gene are MDHEN and SYDVKM. Trimming cost V 3 bases and J 0 bases; bases outside gene matches: 4. This CDR3 is CASSLALAGDQETQYF. CDR3 nucleotide sequence: TGTGCCAGCAGTTTGGCGCTAGCGGGAGACCAAGAGACCCAGTACTTC.

The table lists this clonotype with many counts. The J gene is TRBJ1-1, the V gene TRBV7-3, with D perhaps TRBD1 (6 bases). This CDR3 region has 16 residues. Germline values: CDR1 SGHTA, CDR2 FQGTGA. Trimming shortened V by 0 bases and J by 5 bases, and 16 bases separated the two germline ends. The CDR3, as DNA: TGTGCCAGCAGCTTAACGGGGAACGGGGGCCTGACTGAAGCTTTCTTT. Its translation is CASSLTGNGGLTEAFF.

In this sample, this clonotype turned up many times. The chain uses TRBV29-1 and TRBJ2-3; D is unclear. Germline V gene lookup returns CDR1 SQVTM and CDR2 ANQGSEA. V gave up 6 bases and J gave up 4 bases, with 11 bases separating them. CDR3 length: 12 residues. CDR3: CSVGGPSDTQYF. For the CDR3, the DNA is TGCAGCGTCGGCGGACCCTCAGATACGCAGTATTTT.

This clonotype was detected ten times or more. The V call is TRBV6-4, the J call TRBJ2-1; unclear D gene. The V gene lost 2 bases and the J gene lost 6 bases, with 8 bases spanning the gap. CDR3 length equals 13 residues. Germline CDR1 is MRHNA and CDR2 is SNTAGT. CDR3 DNA sequence: TGTGCCAGCAGTGACGGGGTAGCCAATGAGCAGTTCTTC. Its translation is CASSDGVANEQFF.

This clonotype was detected ten times or more. The chain combines TRBV6-6 with TRBJ1-1; 8 bases align to TRBD1. The germline V gene encodes CDR1 MNHNY and CDR2 SVGAGI (reference sequence). The CDR3 runs 13 residues. V lost 4 bases, J lost 5 bases, and 3 bases stayed unmatched. This CDR3 reads CASSSGGSTEAFF. CDR3 sequence (DNA): TGTGCCAGCAGTTCAGGGGGCAGTACTGAAGCTTTCTTT.

The chain combines TRBV5-1 with TRBJ2-3; TRBD2 is a possible D gene (5 bases). The CDR3 loop spans 15 amino acids. Per the germline V gene, CDR1 is SGHRS and CDR2 is YFSETQ. V was pared by 6 bases and J by 3 bases, with 17 bases between. The CDR3 loop is CASNRERRTTDTQYF. The CDR3, as DNA: TGCGCCAGCAATAGGGAAAGACGGACTACAGATACGCAGTATTTT.

This clonotype has a handful of counts. The chain has TRBV20-1 and TRBJ1-2, with 8 nucleotides matching TRBD1. The CDR3 contains 15 residues. Trimming removed 3 bases from V and 4 bases from J; junction bases left unmatched: 10. Germline loops: CDR1 DFQATT, CDR2 SNEGSKA (reference sequence). The CDR3 is CSASTGQGVSYGYTF. The CDR3 nucleotides are TGCAGTGCTAGCACCGGACAGGGAGTTAGCTATGGCTACACCTTC.

The rearrangement joins TRBV20-1 to TRBJ2-1; a weak D match, TRBD1 (6 bases). Germline V gene lookup returns CDR1 DFQATT and CDR2 SNEGSKA (reference sequence). CDR3 size: 13 residues. V was trimmed by 3 bases and J by 2 bases, leaving 8 bases between them. Written as DNA, the CDR3 is TGCAGTGCTAGTGAGGGGGCCTACAATGAGCAGTTCTTC. It encodes CSASEGAYNEQFF.

The V and J genes are TRBV29-1 and TRBJ2-7, with 7 positions matching TRBD1. Germline-derived CDR1 and CDR2 are SQVTM and ANQGSEA. The CDR3 runs to 15 residues. V trimming: 6 bases; J trimming: 1 base; junction bases outside the gene matches: 12. CDR3 protein: CSVGDRRLRSYEQYF. In DNA, the CDR3 is TGCAGCGTCGGGGACAGAAGATTACGGTCCTACGAGCAGTACTTC.

In this sample, this clonotype turned up many times. The chain uses TRBV29-1 and TRBJ2-5; 8 nucleotides agree with TRBD1. The germline CDR1 and CDR2 sequences are SQVTM and ANQGSEA. The CDR3 extends over 12 amino acids. V lost 7 bases and J lost 5; bases outside the gene matches: 6. As DNA, the CDR3 is TGCAGCGGACAGGGGAGAGGCGAGACCCAGTACTTC. Its translation: CSGQGRGETQYF.

This clonotype was seen only a few times. The J gene is TRBJ1-2, the V gene TRBV6-1, with D possibly matching TRBD1 (6 bases). Per the germline V gene, CDR1 is MNHNS and CDR2 is SASEGT. The germline V and J ends were trimmed by 10 bases and 8 bases, with 23 bases remaining between them. The CDR3 sequence is 14 residues long. The CDR3 region is CAIFESRGGQGYTF. The CDR3 DNA reads TGTGCCATCTTCGAGTCCCGAGGGGGGCAGGGCTACACCTTC.

This clonotype was counted ten times or more. CDR3 region: CSVVGRGGQYNEQFF. The CDR3, as DNA: TGCAGCGTTGTGGGTAGGGGGGGACAATACAATGAGCAGTTCTTC. The chain joins TRBV29-1 to TRBJ2-1; D perhaps matches TRBD2 (7 bases). With 4 bases removed from V and 4 bases from J, the gap between germline ends came to 17 bases. This CDR3 is 15 amino acids long. Germline V gives CDR1 SQVTM, CDR2 ANQGSEA.

The chain uses TRBV20-1 and TRBJ1-2, with D uncertain. Deletions cut 1 base from V and 4 bases from J, with 7 bases between. This CDR3 has 12 amino acids. Germline CDR1 and CDR2: DFQATT and SNEGSKA (reference sequence). CDR3 in amino acids: CSARVGSYGYTF. CDR3 bases: TGCAGTGCTAGAGTAGGGTCCTATGGCTACACCTTC.

This clonotype was seen a few times. This sequence joins TRBV20-1 and TRBJ2-2; D gene uncertain. The CDR3 consists of 16 residues. V was shortened by 2 bases and J by 0 bases, with 13 bases between the two germline ends. CDR1 and CDR2 from the germline V gene are DFQATT and SNEGSKA (reference sequence). CDR3 nucleotide sequence: TGCAGTGCTAGACCTCACGAAACCGCGAACACCGGGGAGCTGTTTTTT. Translation gives CSARPHETANTGELFF.

There are a few counts of this clonotype. The chain is built from TRBV19 and TRBJ2-7; 9 bases line up with TRBD1. The CDR3 length is 16 residues. The ends lost 7 bases at V and 1 base at J; junction bases unmatched: 11. The germline CDR1 and CDR2 sequences are LNHDA and SQIVND (reference sequence). The CDR3 loop reads CASKQQGAAASYEQYF. The CDR3 coding sequence is TGTGCCAGTAAACAACAGGGGGCTGCCGCGTCCTACGAGCAGTACTTC.

In this sample, this clonotype turned up many times. The CDR3 reads CASSYSVAGWADTQYF. CDR3 sequence (DNA): TGTGCCAGCAGTTACTCGGTTGCGGGGTGGGCAGATACGCAGTATTTT. The chain recombines TRBV6-5 with TRBJ2-3, with D perhaps TRBD2 (6 bases). The V end lost 0 bases, the J end lost 4 bases, and 14 bases lay between the germline ends. The CDR3 length is 16 residues. CDR1 and CDR2 (germline): MNHEY, SVGAGI.

This clonotype was counted once. This sequence joins TRBV20-1 and TRBJ2-3; possible D gene TRBD2, 6 bases. The CDR3 consists of 14 residues. Germline lookup yields CDR1 DFQATT and CDR2 SNEGSKA (reference sequence). Between the trimmed V and J ends, which lost 3 bases and 6 bases, there was a span of 16 bases. The DNA for the CDR3 is TGCAGTGCTAGGATCGGACTAAGTTTGGATACGCAGTATTTT. It specifies CSARIGLSLDTQYF.

About this clonotype itself: One end of the junction varies from germline; a read error may be responsible. The chain uses TRBV20-1 and TRBJ2-7; D may be TRBD1 (6 bases). Per the germline V gene, CDR1 is DFQATT and CDR2 is SNEGSKA (reference sequence). The CDR3 has 17 amino acids. The CDR3 here is CCARLLIQGHSSYEQYF. For the CDR3, the DNA is TGCTGTGCTAGACTACTTATACAGGGCCACAGCTCCTACGAGCAGTACTTC.

The V call is TRBV5-1, the J call TRBJ2-1; D perhaps matches TRBD2 (6 bases). The CDR3 consists of 15 residues. Deletions cut 4 bases from V and 9 bases from J, with 20 bases between. Germline V gene data show CDR1 as SGHRS and CDR2 as YFSETQ. CDR3 region: CASSGAVLAFTEQFF. The CDR3 DNA sequence: TGCGCCAGCAGCGGGGCGGTCCTAGCGTTTACTGAGCAGTTCTTC.